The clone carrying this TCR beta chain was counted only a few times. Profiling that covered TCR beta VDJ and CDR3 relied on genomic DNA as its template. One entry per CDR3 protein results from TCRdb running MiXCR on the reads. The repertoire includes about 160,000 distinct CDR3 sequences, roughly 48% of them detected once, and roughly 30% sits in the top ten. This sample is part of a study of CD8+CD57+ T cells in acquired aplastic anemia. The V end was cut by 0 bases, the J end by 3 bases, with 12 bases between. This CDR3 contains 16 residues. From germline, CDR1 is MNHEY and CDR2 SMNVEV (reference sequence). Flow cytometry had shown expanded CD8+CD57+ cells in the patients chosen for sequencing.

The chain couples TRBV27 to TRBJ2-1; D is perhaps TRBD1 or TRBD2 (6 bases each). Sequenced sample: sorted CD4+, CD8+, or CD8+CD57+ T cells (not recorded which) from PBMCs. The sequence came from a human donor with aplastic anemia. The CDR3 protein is CASSLSGGNLYNEQFF. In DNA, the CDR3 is TGTGCCAGCAGTTTATCAGGGGGGAACCTCTACAATGAGCAGTTCTTC.